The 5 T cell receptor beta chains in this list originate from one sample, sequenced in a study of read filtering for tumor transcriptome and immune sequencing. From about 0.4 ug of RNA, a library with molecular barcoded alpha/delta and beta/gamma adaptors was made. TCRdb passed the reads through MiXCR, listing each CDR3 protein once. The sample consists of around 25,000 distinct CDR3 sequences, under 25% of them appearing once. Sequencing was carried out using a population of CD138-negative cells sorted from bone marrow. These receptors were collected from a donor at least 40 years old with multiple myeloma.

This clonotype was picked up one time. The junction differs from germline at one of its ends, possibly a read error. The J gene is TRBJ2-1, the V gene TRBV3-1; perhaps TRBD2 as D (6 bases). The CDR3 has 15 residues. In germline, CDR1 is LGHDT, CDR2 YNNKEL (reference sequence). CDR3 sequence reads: CDSSITGDKFNDQFF. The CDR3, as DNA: TGTGACAGCAGCATTACGGGGGATAAATTCAATGATCAGTTCTTC.

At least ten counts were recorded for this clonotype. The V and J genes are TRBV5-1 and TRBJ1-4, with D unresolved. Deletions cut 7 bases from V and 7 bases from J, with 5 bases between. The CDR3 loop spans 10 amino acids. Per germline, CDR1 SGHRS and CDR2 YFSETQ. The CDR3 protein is CASSAEKLFF. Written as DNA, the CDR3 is TGCGCCAGCTCTGCTGAAAAACTGTTTTTT. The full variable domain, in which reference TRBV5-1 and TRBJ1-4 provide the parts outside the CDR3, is KAGVTQTPRYLIKTRGQQVTLSCSPISGHRSVSWYQQTPGQGLQFLFEYFSETQRNKGNFPGRFSGRQFSNSRSEMNVSTLELGDSALYLCASSAEKLFFGSGTQLSVL.

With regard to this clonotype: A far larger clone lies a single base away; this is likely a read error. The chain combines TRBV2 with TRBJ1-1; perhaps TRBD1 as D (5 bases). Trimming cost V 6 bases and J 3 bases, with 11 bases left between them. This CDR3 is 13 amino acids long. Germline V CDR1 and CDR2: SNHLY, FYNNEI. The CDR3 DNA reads TGTGCCAGCAGCTCAGGGATGGACACTGAAGCTTTCTTT. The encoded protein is CASSSGMDTEAFF.

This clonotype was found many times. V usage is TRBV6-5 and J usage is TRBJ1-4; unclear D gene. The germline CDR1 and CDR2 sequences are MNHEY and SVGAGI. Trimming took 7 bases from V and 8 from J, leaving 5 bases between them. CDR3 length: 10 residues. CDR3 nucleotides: TGTGCCAGCACCACAGAAAAACTGTTTTTT. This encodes CASTTEKLFF.

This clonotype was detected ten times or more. Here the CDR3 DNA reads TGTGCCAGCAGTTTAAGCGGGACAGGGGGAGCGGCAGATACGCAGTATTTT. Protein sequence: CASSLSGTGGAADTQYF. The rearrangement links TRBV12-3 or TRBV12-4 to TRBJ2-3; 11 bases match TRBD1. The CDR3 length is 17 residues. The V segment lost 2 bases and the J segment 4 bases; nucleotides outside the gene matches: 8.